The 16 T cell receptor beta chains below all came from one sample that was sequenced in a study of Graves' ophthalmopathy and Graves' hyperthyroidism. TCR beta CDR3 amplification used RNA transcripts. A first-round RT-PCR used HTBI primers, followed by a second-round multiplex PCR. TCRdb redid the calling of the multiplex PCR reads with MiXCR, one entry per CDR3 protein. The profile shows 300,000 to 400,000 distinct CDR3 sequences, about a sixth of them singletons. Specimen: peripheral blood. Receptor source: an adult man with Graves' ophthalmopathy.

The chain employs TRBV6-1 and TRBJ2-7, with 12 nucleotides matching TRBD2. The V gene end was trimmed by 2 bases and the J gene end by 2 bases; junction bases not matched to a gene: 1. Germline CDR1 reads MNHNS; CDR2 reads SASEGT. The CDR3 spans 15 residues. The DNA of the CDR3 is TGTGCCAGCAGTGAAAGACTAGCGGGGGCCTACGAGCAGTACTTC. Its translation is CASSERLAGAYEQYF.

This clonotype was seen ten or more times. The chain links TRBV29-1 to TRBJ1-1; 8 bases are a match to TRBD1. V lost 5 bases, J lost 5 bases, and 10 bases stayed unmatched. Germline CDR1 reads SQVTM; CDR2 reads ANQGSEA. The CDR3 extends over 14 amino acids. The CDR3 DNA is TGCAGCGTTTCAGGGGGCAGAGGAGGGACTGAAGCTTTCTTT. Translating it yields CSVSGGRGGTEAFF.

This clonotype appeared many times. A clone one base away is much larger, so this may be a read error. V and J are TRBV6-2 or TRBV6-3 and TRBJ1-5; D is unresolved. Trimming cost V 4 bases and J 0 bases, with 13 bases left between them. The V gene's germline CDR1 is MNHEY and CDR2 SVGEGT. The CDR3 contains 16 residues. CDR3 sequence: CASSSGPGNSNQPQHF. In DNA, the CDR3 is TGTGCCAGCAGTTCGGGTCCCGGGAATAGCAATCAGCCCCAGCATTTT.

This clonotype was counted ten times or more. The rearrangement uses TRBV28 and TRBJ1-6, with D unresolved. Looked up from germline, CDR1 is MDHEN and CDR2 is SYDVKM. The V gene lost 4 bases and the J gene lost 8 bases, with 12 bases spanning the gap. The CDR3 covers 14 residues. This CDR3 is CASSSSRLDSPLHF. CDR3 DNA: TGTGCCAGCAGTTCATCTCGACTGGATTCACCCCTCCACTTT. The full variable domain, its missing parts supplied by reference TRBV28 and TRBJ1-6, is DVKVTQSSRYLVKRTGEKVFLECVQDMDHENMFWYRQDPGLGLRLIYFSYDVKMKEKGDIPEGYSVSREKKERFSLILESASTNQTSMYLCASSSSRLDSPLHFGNGTRLTVT.

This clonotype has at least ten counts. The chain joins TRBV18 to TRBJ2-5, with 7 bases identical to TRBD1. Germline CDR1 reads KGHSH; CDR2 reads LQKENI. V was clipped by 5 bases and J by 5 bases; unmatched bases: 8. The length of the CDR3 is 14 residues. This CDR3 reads CASSARQGTETQYF. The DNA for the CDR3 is TGTGCCAGCTCAGCTCGACAGGGAACGGAGACCCAGTACTTC.

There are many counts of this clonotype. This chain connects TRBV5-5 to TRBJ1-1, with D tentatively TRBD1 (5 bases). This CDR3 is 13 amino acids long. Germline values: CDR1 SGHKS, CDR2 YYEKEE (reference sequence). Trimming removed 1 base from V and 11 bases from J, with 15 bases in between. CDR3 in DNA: TGTGCCAGCAGCTTGCAAGGCAGGGATATCGCTTTCTTT. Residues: CASSLQGRDIAFF. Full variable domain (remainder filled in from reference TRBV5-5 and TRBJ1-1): DAGVTQSPTHLIKTRGQQVTLRCSPISGHKSVSWYQQVLGQGPQFIFQYYEKEERGRGNFPDRFSARQFPNYSSELNVNALLLGDSALYLCASSLQGRDIAFFGQGTRLTVV.

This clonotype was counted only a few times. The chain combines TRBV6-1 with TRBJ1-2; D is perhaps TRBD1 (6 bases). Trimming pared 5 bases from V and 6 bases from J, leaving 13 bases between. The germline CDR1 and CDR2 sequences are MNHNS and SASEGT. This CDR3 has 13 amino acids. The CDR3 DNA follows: TGTGCCAGCAGTCGACGACAGGACGATGGCTACACCTTC. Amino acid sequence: CASSRRQDDGYTF.

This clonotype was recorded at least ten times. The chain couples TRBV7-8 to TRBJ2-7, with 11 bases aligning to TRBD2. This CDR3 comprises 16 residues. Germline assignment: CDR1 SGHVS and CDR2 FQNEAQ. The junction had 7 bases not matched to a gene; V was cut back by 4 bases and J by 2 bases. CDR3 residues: CASSYGTSGLTYEQYF. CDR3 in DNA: TGTGCCAGCAGCTACGGGACTAGCGGCCTTACCTACGAGCAGTACTTC.

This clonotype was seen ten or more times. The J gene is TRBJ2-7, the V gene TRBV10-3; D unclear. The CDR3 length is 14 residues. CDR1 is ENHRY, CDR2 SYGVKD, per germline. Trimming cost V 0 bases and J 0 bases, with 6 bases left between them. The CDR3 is CAISESTDSYEQYF. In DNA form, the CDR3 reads TGTGCCATCAGTGAGTCAACGGACTCCTACGAGCAGTACTTC.

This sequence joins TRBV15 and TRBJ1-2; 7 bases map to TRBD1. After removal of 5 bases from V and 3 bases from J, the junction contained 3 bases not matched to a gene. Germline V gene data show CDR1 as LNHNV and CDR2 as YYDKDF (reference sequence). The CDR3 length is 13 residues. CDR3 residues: CATSLDRDYGYTF. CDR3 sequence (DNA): TGTGCCACCAGCCTCGACAGGGACTATGGCTACACCTTC.

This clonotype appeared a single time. CDR3 protein: CASSYDSVSQPQHF. CDR3 nucleotide sequence: TGTGCCAGCAGTTACGACTCCGTGAGTCAGCCCCAGCATTTT. The chain employs TRBV6-2 or TRBV6-3 and TRBJ1-5; no definite D call. V lost 2 bases, J lost 6 bases, and 11 bases lay in between. Looked up from germline, CDR1 is MNHEY and CDR2 is SVGEGT. CDR3 length equals 14 residues.

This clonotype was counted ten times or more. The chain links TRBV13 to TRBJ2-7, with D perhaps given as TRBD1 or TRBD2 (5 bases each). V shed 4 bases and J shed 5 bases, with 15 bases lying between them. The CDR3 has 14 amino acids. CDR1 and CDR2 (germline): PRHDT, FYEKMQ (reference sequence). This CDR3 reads CASSSLIRDDEQYF. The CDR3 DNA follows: TGTGCCAGCAGCTCATTAATCCGGGACGACGAGCAGTACTTC.

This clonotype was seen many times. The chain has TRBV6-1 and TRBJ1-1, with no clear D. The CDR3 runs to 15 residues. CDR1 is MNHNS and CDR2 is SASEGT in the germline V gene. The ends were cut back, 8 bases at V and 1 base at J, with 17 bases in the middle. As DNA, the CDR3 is TGTGCCAGCGGAAGGGTGGGTCGTTCGAACACTGAAGCTTTCTTT. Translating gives CASGRVGRSNTEAFF.

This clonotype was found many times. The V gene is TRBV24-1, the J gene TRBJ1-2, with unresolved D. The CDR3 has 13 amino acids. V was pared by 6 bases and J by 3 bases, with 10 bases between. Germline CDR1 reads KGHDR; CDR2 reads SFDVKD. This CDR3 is CATSKDDYYGYTF. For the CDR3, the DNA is TGTGCCACCAGTAAAGACGACTACTATGGCTACACCTTC.

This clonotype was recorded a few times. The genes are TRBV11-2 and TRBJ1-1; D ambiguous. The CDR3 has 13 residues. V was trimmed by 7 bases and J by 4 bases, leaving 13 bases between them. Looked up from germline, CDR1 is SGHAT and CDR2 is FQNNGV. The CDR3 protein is CASNKIRVTEAFF. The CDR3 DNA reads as TGTGCCAGCAACAAAATCCGGGTCACTGAAGCTTTCTTT.

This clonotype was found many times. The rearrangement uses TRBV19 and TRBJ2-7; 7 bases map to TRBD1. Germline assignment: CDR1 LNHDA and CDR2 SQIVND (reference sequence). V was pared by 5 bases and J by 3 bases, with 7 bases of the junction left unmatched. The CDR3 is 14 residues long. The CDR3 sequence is CASSARDRIYEQYF. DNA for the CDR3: TGTGCCAGTAGTGCAAGGGACAGAATCTACGAGCAGTACTTC. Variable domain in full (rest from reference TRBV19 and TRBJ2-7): DGGITQSPKYLFRKEGQNVTLSCEQNLNHDAMYWYRQDPGQGLRLIYYSQIVNDFQKGDIAEGYSVSREKKESFPLTVTSAQKNPTAFYLCASSARDRIYEQYFGPGTRLTVT.